This T cell receptor (beta chain) was captured by sequencing in a study of CD8 T cells in ankylosing spondylitis. Findings and caveats of the study: Prior literature has documented some motif variants in synovial fluid and blood from reactive arthritis.

The CDR3 has 14 residues. CDR1 LNHDA and CDR2 SQIVND come from the germline V gene (reference sequence). With 4 bases clipped from V and 6 bases from J, the junction kept 6 bases outside the gene matches. In this sample, this clonotype turned up a few times. The antigen remains undetermined. TCRdb redid the calling of the 5' RACE reads with MiXCR, one entry per CDR3 protein. The data hold 200,000 to 300,000 distinct CDR3 sequences, with around 10% observed a single time. This clonotype was obtained from a male donor with ankylosing spondylitis or in good health (not recorded which). Material: blood, either unsorted or a sorted T cell fraction (not recorded which). The rearrangement uses TRBV19 and TRBJ1-5, with 7 bases aligning to TRBD1. CDR3 residues: CASSTGGEVQPQHF. CDR3 DNA: TGTGCCAGTAGTACAGGGGGGGAGGTTCAGCCCCAGCATTTT.